This T cell receptor (beta chain) emerged from a study of blood T cell repertoires in COVID-19 (dated by TCRdb to 2020 to 2022). About the study as a whole: Samples from collaborators originated in the United States, Italy and Spain and spanned both the acute and convalescent phases of COVID-19. A freely available public database, intended as a resource for researchers studying the immune response to SARS-CoV-2, is where the repertoires were released. Where available, HLA class I and class II types were obtained from metadata supplied by the sample provider rather than from assay-based typing. Nearly every sample came with metadata listing a de-identified subject ID, COVID-19 status, age in years and sex. The prospective study material was composed of cDNA or gDNA derived from T cells, B-cell-depleted T cells, or PBMCs. Deeply sampled blood TCRbeta repertoires from subjects exposed to, actively infected with, or recovered from COVID-19 were included in the dataset. The samples were drawn from the first 160 participants of the ongoing ImmuneRACE study and from some 1,300 subjects provided by 6 global collaborators.

Overall study results and their limits: The amount of clinical and demographic metadata varied by source and participant and was provided uncurated.

Note on this clone: No cognate antigen has been identified for it. Nothing much larger sits one base from this clone, and base qualities are not available.

TCRbeta CDR3 regions were amplified from genomic DNA by means of the immunoSEQ Assay, a bias-controlled multiplex PCR. Under the source paper's analysis protocol: Nucleated cell counts per sample were estimated from amplification of reference gene primers within the assay. To quantify the absolute abundance of each unique TCRbeta CDR3 rearrangement, sequence reads were collapsed and filtered. For each sample, productive Simpson clonality was calculated as the square root of Simpson's diversity index across productive rearrangements. TCRdb carries this immuneACCESS record with in-frame sequences only. Its versions omit some clonotypes, under half of them owing to an unresolved V gene in the studies checked, with the rest unexplained. From that table come the V and J calls and clone size; the DNA was used to work out D and trimming. The sample contains approximately 190,000 clones, about 80% of them found a single time. 7.8% of the sample is held by the ten biggest clonotypes.

According to the germline V gene (reference sequence), CDR1 reads LNHNV and CDR2 reads YYDKDF. The CDR3 runs 14 amino acids, cysteine and valine included. Only the CDR3 part of the read is kept: 42 bases, read in frame from the first base. V loses 3 bases of germline sequence and J loses 0 bases, and the interval between the two ends is 9 bases. At one collaborating source in Seattle, patients were enrolled during active infection and were followed longitudinally through the course of disease. Whole blood was collected in K2EDTA tubes by collaborating institutions according to the institutions' own protocols. For TCRbeta analysis, collaborators shipped samples as frozen whole blood, isolated PBMCs, or DNA extracted from either of those sample types.

The sequenced sample was peripheral blood. The receptor's source is a woman in her sixties with COVID-19, enrolled during active disease. This sequence uses TRBV15 and TRBJ2-7; the D region possibly corresponds to TRBD1 (5 bases align). The DNA sequence reads TGTGCCACCAGCAGCAGACAGTTCTCCTACGAGCAGTACGTC. Translated, it reads CATSSRQFSYEQYV.